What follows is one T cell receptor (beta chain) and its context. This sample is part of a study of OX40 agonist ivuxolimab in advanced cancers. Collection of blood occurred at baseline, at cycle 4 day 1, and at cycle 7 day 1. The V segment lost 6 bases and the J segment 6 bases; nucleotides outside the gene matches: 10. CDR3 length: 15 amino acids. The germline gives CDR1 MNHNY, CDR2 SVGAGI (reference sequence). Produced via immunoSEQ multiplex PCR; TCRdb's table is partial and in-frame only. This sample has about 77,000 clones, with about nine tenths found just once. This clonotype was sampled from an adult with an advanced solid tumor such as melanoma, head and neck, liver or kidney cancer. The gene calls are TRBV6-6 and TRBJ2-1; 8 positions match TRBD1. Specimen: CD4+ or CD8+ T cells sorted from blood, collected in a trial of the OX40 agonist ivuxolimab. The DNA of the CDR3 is TGTGCCAGCAGCCGACAGGGGATGAGTGGCAATGAGCAGTTCTTC. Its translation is CASSRQGMSGNEQFF.